A selection of T cell receptor beta chains follows, all from one sample in a study of T cell responses to AZD1222 COVID-19 vaccine. Produced via immunoSEQ multiplex PCR; TCRdb's table is partial and in-frame only. The sample records approximately 150,000 clones, 80% to 90% being singletons. The sequencing here drew on peripheral blood, taken on day 0 of AZD1222 vaccination. These receptor sequences come from an adult in good health. The CDR3 runs from the conserved cysteine through the conserved F or W. The D gene is left open where the match is weak. The size field is filled for only some rows; it gives once, few, many or a size class.

DNA,CDR3,size,V,D,J,length
TGTGCCAGCAGCCCAGCGGGAGGATATGAGCAGTTCTTC,CASSPAGGYEQFF,-,TRBV7-9,TRBD2,TRBJ2-1,13
TGTGCCAGCAGTCCGCCGAACACTGAAGCTTTCTTT,CASSPPNTEAFF,-,TRBV6-1,-,TRBJ1-1,12
TGCAGTGCTAGGGACCAAGAGACCCAGTACTTC,CSARDQETQYF,-,TRBV20-1,-,TRBJ2-5,11
TGCAGTGCTAGTGTCCGACAGGCCAAAAATCAGCCCCAGCATTTT,CSASVRQAKNQPQHF,-,TRBV20-1,-,TRBJ1-5,15
TGTGCCAGCAGCTCCCCGAGGGAACGGTACTATGGCTACACCTTC,CASSSPRERYYGYTF,few,TRBV5-4,-,TRBJ1-2,15
TGTGCCAGCAGTTACGATCGGACAGAGAAAACAGATACGCAGTATTTT,CASSYDRTEKTDTQYF,-,TRBV6-5,-,TRBJ2-3,16
TGCAGTGCCGTTACAGGGTATGGCTACACCTTC,CSAVTGYGYTF,-,TRBV20-1,-,TRBJ1-2,11
TGTGCCAGCAGCCCCCGACAGCATTTAGCCAAAAACATTCAGTACTTC,CASSPRQHLAKNIQYF,-,TRBV5-6,-,TRBJ2-4,16
TGTGCCAGCAGTCTGAGTACCAAGGGTTGGAGTAATTCACCCCTCCACTTT,CASSLSTKGWSNSPLHF,-,TRBV6-2/TRBV6-3,-,TRBJ1-6,17
TGTGCCAGCAGCTTACGGATTCCAACTAATGAAAAACTGTTTTTT,CASSLRIPTNEKLFF,-,TRBV7-9,-,TRBJ1-4,15
TGCGCCAGCAGCCAGGACAGGGGCGATGAAAAACTGTTTTTT,CASSQDRGDEKLFF,-,TRBV4-1,TRBD1,TRBJ1-4,14
TGTGCCTGGAGTCCGACGAACAGGTTTTTGGTCCCTTCAACTAATGAAAAACTGTTTTTT,CAWSPTNRFLVPSTNEKLFF,-,TRBV30,-,TRBJ1-4,20
TGTGCCAGTAGTACCTATGGTAGAGCAACTAATGAAAAACTGTTTTTT,CASSTYGRATNEKLFF,-,TRBV19,-,TRBJ1-4,16
TGTGCCAGCAGTCATGACAGGGGCTTCTCCTACGAGCAGTACTTC,CASSHDRGFSYEQYF,-,TRBV6-5,TRBD1,TRBJ2-7,15
TGTGCCTGGGGACGGGGCCCGCGGGGTGAGACCCAGTACTTC,CAWGRGPRGETQYF,-,TRBV30,-,TRBJ2-5,14
TGTGCCACCCGAATTGGGGGGAGCTCCTACAATGAGCAGTTCTTC,CATRIGGSSYNEQFF,-,TRBV19,-,TRBJ2-1,15
TGTGCCATCAGTCCCGGGACAGGGCTAGTTGGGGCTTTCTTT,CAISPGTGLVGAFF,once,TRBV10-3,TRBD1,TRBJ1-1,14
TGCGCCACCCGTGTCGAAAGGGATGGCTACACCTTC,CATRVERDGYTF,-,TRBV5-1,-,TRBJ1-2,12
TGCAGCGTTGTTAAGCGGGGGGGAGACACCGGGGAGCTGTTTTTT,CSVVKRGGDTGELFF,-,TRBV29-1,TRBD2,TRBJ2-2,15
TGTGCCAGCAGACCGAGACCAGGGGGCTATGAAAAACTGTTTTTT,CASRPRPGGYEKLFF,-,TRBV7-8,TRBD1,TRBJ1-4,15
TGCGCCAGCAGCCAAGAAGGGCAGGGGGATTCCTACGAGCAGTACTTC,CASSQEGQGDSYEQYF,-,TRBV4-1,TRBD1,TRBJ2-7,16
TGTGCCAGCAGCTCCTGGGGGGAGCAGTTCTTC,CASSSWGEQFF,-,TRBV5-4,-,TRBJ2-1,11
TGTGCCAGTCTCTTGGACAGAGGAAACACCATATATTTT,CASLLDRGNTIYF,-,TRBV7-8,-,TRBJ1-3,13
TGTGCCAGCTCACCTCGGACAGGGACCCATAATCAGCCCCAGCATTTT,CASSPRTGTHNQPQHF,-,TRBV18,TRBD1,TRBJ1-5,16
TGTGCCAGCAGTTGGGGAGAGACCCAGTACTTC,CASSWGETQYF,-,TRBV6-2/TRBV6-3,-,TRBJ2-5,11
TGCGCCAGCAGCCAAGGCGCTTATCACTACACCTTC,CASSQGAYHYTF,-,TRBV4-1,-,TRBJ1-2,12
TGTGCCAGTAGAAGGCCCCACTCCTACAATGAGCAGTTCTTC,CASRRPHSYNEQFF,-,TRBV19,-,TRBJ2-1,14
TGTGCCAGCAGTTTACTGGTAGGGGGCGAAGCCAAAAACATTCAGTACTTC,CASSLLVGGEAKNIQYF,-,TRBV28,TRBD1,TRBJ2-4,17
TGTGCCAGCAGCTCCAGGGCCTCCCTTGGACATACTAACTATGGCTACACCTTC,CASSSRASLGHTNYGYTF,-,TRBV28,-,TRBJ1-2,18
TGTGCCAGCAGTTTAGTTCGAACCGGGACAGACTACGAGCAGTACTTC,CASSLVRTGTDYEQYF,once,TRBV6-5,TRBD1,TRBJ2-7,16
TGCGCCAGCAGCGACGTAGGTCAGGGGGACCTTTATGGCTACACCTTC,CASSDVGQGDLYGYTF,-,TRBV5-1,TRBD1,TRBJ1-2,16
TGCGCCAGCAGCGGCCCTGGGTTTCCCTCTGGAAACACCATATATTTT,CASSGPGFPSGNTIYF,-,TRBV4-1,-,TRBJ1-3,16
TGTGCCAGCAGTTTTGAGGTTTTCTCCTACGAGCAGTACTTC,CASSFEVFSYEQYF,-,TRBV27,-,TRBJ2-7,14
TGTGCCAGCAGTTACCCTGATGATGGAAACACCATATATTTT,CASSYPDDGNTIYF,-,TRBV6-6,-,TRBJ1-3,14
TGTGCCAGCAACGTAGAGGGAAACACCATATATTTT,CASNVEGNTIYF,once,TRBV6-5,-,TRBJ1-3,12
TGTGCCAGTAGTATAAGCCTCACTGAAGCTTTCTTT,CASSISLTEAFF,-,TRBV19,-,TRBJ1-1,12
TGTGCCAGCAGTTTTTTAGCGGGAACCACAGATACGCAGTATTTT,CASSFLAGTTDTQYF,-,TRBV6-5,TRBD2,TRBJ2-3,15
TGTGCCAGCCACCGGGGGGAGTACACTGAAGCTTTCTTT,CASHRGEYTEAFF,-,TRBV6-5,-,TRBJ1-1,13
TGTGCCAGCAGTAAGACAGGGGGTAGGTACGAGCAGTACTTC,CASSKTGGRYEQYF,few,TRBV7-2,TRBD1,TRBJ2-7,14
TGTGCCACTTCGGAAACAGGGACCTCCTACGAGCAGTACTTC,CATSETGTSYEQYF,few,TRBV19,-,TRBJ2-7,14
TGTGCCAGCAGTTTAGATCTAAGTGAAGCTTTCTTT,CASSLDLSEAFF,-,TRBV12-3/TRBV12-4,-,TRBJ1-1,12
TGTGCCAGCAGCTTCGAGACAGGGTACACTGAAGCTTTCTTT,CASSFETGYTEAFF,-,TRBV11-2,TRBD1,TRBJ1-1,14
TGTGCCAGCAGGCCAGGGTTCTCTGGAAACACCATATATTTT,CASRPGFSGNTIYF,-,TRBV7-9,-,TRBJ1-3,14
TGTGCCAGCAGCGTAGACAGGGAGTACACCGGGGAGCTGTTTTTT,CASSVDREYTGELFF,once,TRBV9,-,TRBJ2-2,15
TGTGCCAGCAGCCAAGATAGGGCAACTAATGACAATGAGCAGTTCTTC,CASSQDRATNDNEQFF,-,TRBV3-1/TRBV3-2,-,TRBJ2-1,16